Below are 14 T cell receptor beta chains sequenced from a single sample in a study of CD8 T cells in ankylosing spondylitis. MiXCR, applied by TCRdb to the 5' RACE reads, yields one record per CDR3 protein. Here the sample spans around 250,000 distinct CDR3 sequences, 15% to 20% being singletons. Material for sequencing was blood, either unsorted or a sorted T cell fraction (not recorded which). Every receptor here comes from a male donor with ankylosing spondylitis or in good health (not recorded which).

V usage is TRBV5-6 and J usage is TRBJ2-1; maybe TRBD2 (6 bases). The germline V and J ends were trimmed by 4 bases and 0 bases, with 11 bases remaining between them. CDR3 length: 15 residues. The germline V gene encodes CDR1 SGHDT and CDR2 YYEEEE. The CDR3, as DNA: TGTGCCAGCAGCGGGGCCGGGAGCTCCTACAATGAGCAGTTCTTC. Encoded protein: CASSGAGSSYNEQFF.

The sample holds a few counts of this clonotype. V gene TRBV9 combines with J gene TRBJ2-2; D remains ambiguous. This CDR3 spans 16 amino acids. The V end was cut by 0 bases, the J end by 8 bases, with 17 bases between. The germline V gene has CDR1 SGDLS and CDR2 YYNGEE. The DNA of the CDR3 is TGTGCCAGCAGCGTAGAGACCGATTATGAGTTGGGGGAGCTGTTTTTT. It is translated as CASSVETDYELGELFF.

This clonotype was detected only once. The rearrangement uses TRBV7-2 and TRBJ2-7; 11 nucleotides align to TRBD1. The germline V gene has CDR1 SGHTA and CDR2 FQGNSA. CDR3 length equals 15 residues. Trimming took 4 bases from V and 3 from J; bases not matched to a gene: 5. Here the CDR3 DNA reads TGTGCCAGCAGCTGGACAGGGGGCGGATTCTACGAGCAGTACTTC. Amino acid sequence: CASSWTGGGFYEQYF.

V gene TRBV4-3 combines with J gene TRBJ2-3; tentative D call: TRBD2 (5 bases). This CDR3 contains 17 residues. The V gene's germline CDR1 is LGHNA and CDR2 YSLEER. Between the trimmed V and J ends, which lost 1 base and 7 bases, there was a span of 21 bases. The CDR3 reads CASSQAEAGNHAHTQYF. CDR3 nucleotides: TGCGCCAGCAGCCAAGCTGAAGCCGGGAACCACGCGCATACGCAGTATTTT.

The CDR3 coding sequence is TGTGCCAGCAGCTTAACCGGGACAGGGCATCCGGGTCAAGAGACCCAGTACTTC. It yields the protein CASSLTGTGHPGQETQYF. The genes are TRBV13 and TRBJ2-5; 9 bases fit TRBD1. The CDR3 is 18 residues long. Trimming cost V 2 bases and J 2 bases; bases outside gene matches: 12. Germline-derived CDR1 and CDR2 are PRHDT and FYEKMQ (reference sequence).

This clonotype was seen only once. The rearrangement uses TRBV12-3 or TRBV12-4 and TRBJ2-7; 10 bases are a match to TRBD2. The V and J ends lost 3 bases and 4 bases, in that order; junction bases with no gene match: 9. The length of the CDR3 is 16 residues. CDR3 sequence: CASSLEWASGGYEQYF. CDR3 nucleotides: TGTGCCAGCAGTTTGGAATGGGCTAGCGGGGGATACGAGCAGTACTTC.

The V and J genes are TRBV29-1 and TRBJ2-1; 13 bases map to TRBD2. The germline V gene has CDR1 SQVTM and CDR2 ANQGSEA. The junction had 13 bases not matched to a gene; V was cut back by 1 base and J by 10 bases. The CDR3 is 17 residues long. This chain's CDR3 is CSVEGGLAGPQPAEQFF. In DNA form, the CDR3 reads TGCAGCGTTGAAGGGGGACTAGCGGGGCCTCAACCTGCGGAGCAGTTCTTC.

The rearrangement links TRBV9 to TRBJ2-7; 9 bases align to TRBD1. Germline V lookup: CDR1 SGDLS, CDR2 YYNGEE. J gave up 0 bases and V 3 bases, and 13 bases lay outside the gene matches. This CDR3 has 18 residues. CDR3 nucleotide sequence: TGTGCCAGCAGCGCGGGACAGGGACCTAGCGGCGGCTCCTACGAGCAGTACTTC. Its translation: CASSAGQGPSGGSYEQYF.

This chain joins TRBV27 and TRBJ2-4, with a tentative D call TRBD1 (5 bases). Germline V gene data show CDR1 as MNHEY and CDR2 as SMNVEV (reference sequence). Deletions cut 8 bases from V and 4 bases from J, with 12 bases between. This CDR3 contains 13 residues. CDR3 sequence: CASALQEKNIQYF. CDR3 bases: TGTGCCAGCGCGCTACAGGAAAAAAACATTCAGTACTTC.

The chain employs TRBV7-3 and TRBJ2-3; D is unresolved. V was pared by 5 bases and J by 0 bases, with 15 bases between. CDR3 length equals 16 residues. CDR1 and CDR2 (germline): SGHTA, FQGTGA. CDR3 nucleotides: TGTGCCAGCAGCGGCGATGCGGCTCTTAGCACAGATACGCAGTATTTT. It translates to CASSGDAALSTDTQYF.

The chain couples TRBV5-1 to TRBJ1-1; D unresolved. The length of the CDR3 is 16 residues. Trimming shortened V by 1 base and J by 1 base, and 14 bases separated the two germline ends. Germline CDR1 reads SGHRS; CDR2 reads YFSETQ. In DNA, the CDR3 is TGCGCCAGCAGCTTGACCGGGAGCGGAGGGAACACTGAAGCTTTCTTT. It translates to CASSLTGSGGNTEAFF.

V gene TRBV7-8 combines with J gene TRBJ2-1, with D perhaps TRBD1 (6 bases). V lost 7 bases and J 5 bases, leaving 18 bases between the germline ends. The germline V gene encodes CDR1 SGHVS and CDR2 FQNEAQ. The CDR3 extends over 15 amino acids. The CDR3 loop reads CASKQGLNPNNEQFF. CDR3 coding DNA: TGTGCCAGCAAACAGGGCCTTAACCCTAACAATGAGCAGTTCTTC.

At least ten counts were recorded for this clonotype. The chain has TRBV29-1 and TRBJ1-4, with D unclear. Germline assignment: CDR1 SQVTM and CDR2 ANQGSEA. The CDR3 has 15 amino acids. V dropped 3 bases and J dropped 6 bases, with 17 bases sitting between them. The CDR3 nucleotides read TGCAGCGTTGAGGCGGTCATGGAGGGCGATGAAAAACTGTTTTTT. Residues: CSVEAVMEGDEKLFF.

The rearrangement joins TRBV29-1 to TRBJ1-2; a weak D match, TRBD1 (5 bases). Trimming pared 3 bases from V and 6 bases from J, leaving 11 bases between. There are 12 residues in the CDR3. The germline gives CDR1 SQVTM, CDR2 ANQGSEA. The CDR3 DNA reads TGCAGCGTTGACGGGGGAGGAGATGGCTACACCTTC. The encoded protein is CSVDGGGDGYTF.